This T cell receptor (beta chain) was identified in a study of STAT5B mutations in CD4+ large granular lymphocyte leukemia. About the study: Among healthy controls, a particular HLA allele went with more CDR3 'QG' motifs.

Details on this clone: The antigen remains undetermined.

V was pared by 7 bases and J by 2 bases, with 12 bases of the junction left unmatched. The CDR3 extends over 16 amino acids. Libraries were prepared by immunoSEQ multiplex PCR; TCRdb keeps only in-frame clonotypes and omits some of them. The top ten clones hold 8% to 10% of a sample with 24,000 or so clones, 60% to 80% of them seen once. Regarding the study as a whole: Patient CD4-sorted repertoires stayed more clonal than healthy ones after leukemic-clone removal. 8/27 top patient clones versus 2/35 control clones were TRBV06-family. Higher CD4+ than CD8+ T-LGLL clonality might reflect small sample size.

This TCR was recovered from a human donor in good health. Sequencing used CD4+ T cells from blood buffy coats. The rearrangement joins TRBV23-1 to TRBJ2-7; 9 bases agree with TRBD1. TRBV23-1 is an ORF, and what it does is uncertain. CDR3 nucleotide sequence: TGCGCCAGCATTTATTGGGACAGGGTTCCACCCTACGAGCAGTACTTC. Translating gives CASIYWDRVPPYEQYF.